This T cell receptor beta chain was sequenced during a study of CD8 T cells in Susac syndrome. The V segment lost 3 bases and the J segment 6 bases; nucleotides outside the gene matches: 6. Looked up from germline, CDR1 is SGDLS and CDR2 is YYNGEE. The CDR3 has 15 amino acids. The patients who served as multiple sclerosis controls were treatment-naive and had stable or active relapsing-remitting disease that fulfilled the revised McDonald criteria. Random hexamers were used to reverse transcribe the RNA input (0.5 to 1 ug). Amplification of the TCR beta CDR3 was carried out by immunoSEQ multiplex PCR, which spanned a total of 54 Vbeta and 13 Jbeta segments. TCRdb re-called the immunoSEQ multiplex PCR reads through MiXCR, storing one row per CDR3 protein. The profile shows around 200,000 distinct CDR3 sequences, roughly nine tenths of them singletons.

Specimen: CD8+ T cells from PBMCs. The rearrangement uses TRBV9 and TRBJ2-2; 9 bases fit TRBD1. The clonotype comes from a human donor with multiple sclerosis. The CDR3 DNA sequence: TGTGCCAGCAGCGAGGACAGGGGTTCGGCCGGGGAGCTGTTTTTT. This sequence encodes CASSEDRGSAGELFF.